This T cell receptor beta chain was captured by sequencing in a study of OX40 agonist ivuxolimab in advanced cancers. Study context: Partial responses were observed in three patients, of whom one had hepatocellular carcinoma and two had cutaneous melanoma.

V was pared by 1 base and J by 1 base, with 11 bases between. The CDR3 runs to 15 residues. From germline, CDR1 is SEHNR and CDR2 FQNEAQ (reference sequence). Study results and caveats: People who partly responded at 0.1-3.0 mg/kg had some of the least clonal expansion seen. Not determined was the antigen specificity of the expanded peripheral T cells. Among the nonresponders, some also had low normalized T-cell clonal expansion.

On this clone itself: Its cognate antigen is unknown.

Generated by immunoSEQ multiplex PCR, the TCRdb table keeps only in-frame clones and is missing some. The profile shows about 79,000 clones, 70% to 85% of them singletons. The sequenced sample was CD4+ or CD8+ T cells sorted from blood, obtained in a trial of the OX40 agonist ivuxolimab. The clonotype comes from an adult with an advanced solid tumor such as melanoma, head and neck, liver or kidney cancer. V is TRBV7-9 and J is TRBJ2-7; D is perhaps TRBD2 (6 bases). The CDR3 loop reads CASSLVVGTSYEQYF. CDR3 DNA: TGTGCCAGCAGCTTAGTCGTTGGGACTTCCTACGAGCAGTACTTC.